Here is one TCR beta chain with its context. RNA, once extracted, was reverse transcribed into cDNA for use as the sequencing template. Measured with immunoSEQ multiplex PCR; TCRdb has only the in-frame clones, and not every one. The repertoire has some 170,000 clones, around half of them found once; the top ten carry 10% to 11%. The data are from a study of CD8+ T cells in alopecia areata. This CDR3 has 13 residues. Germline lookup yields CDR1 SNHLY and CDR2 FYNNEI. V shed 10 bases, J shed 4 bases, and the junction held 7 bases outside the gene matches. Noted treatment: oral pan-JAK inhibitor, 5-10 mg twice daily.

The receptor comes from a human donor with alopecia areata. The genes are TRBV2 and TRBJ2-7, with TRBD1 matching over 10 bases. The source material was CD8+ T cells sorted from blood, sampled at week 24, from a patient treated with tofacitinib. The CDR3, as DNA: TGTGCCACCCTGGGACAGGGGATGTACGAGCAGTACTTC. Its translation: CATLGQGMYEQYF.